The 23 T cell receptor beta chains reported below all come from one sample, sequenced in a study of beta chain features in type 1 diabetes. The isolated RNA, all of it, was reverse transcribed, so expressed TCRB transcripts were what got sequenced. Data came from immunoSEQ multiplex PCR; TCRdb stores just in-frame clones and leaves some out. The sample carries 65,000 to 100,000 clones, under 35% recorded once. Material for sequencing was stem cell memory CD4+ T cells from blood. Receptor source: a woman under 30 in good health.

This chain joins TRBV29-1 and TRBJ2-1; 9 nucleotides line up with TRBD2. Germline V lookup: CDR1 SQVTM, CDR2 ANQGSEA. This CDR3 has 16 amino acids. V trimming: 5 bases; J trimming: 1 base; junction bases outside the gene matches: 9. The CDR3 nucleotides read TGCAGCGTTTCCCTAATGACTAGCGGTTCCTACAATGAGCAGTTCTTC. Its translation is CSVSLMTSGSYNEQFF.

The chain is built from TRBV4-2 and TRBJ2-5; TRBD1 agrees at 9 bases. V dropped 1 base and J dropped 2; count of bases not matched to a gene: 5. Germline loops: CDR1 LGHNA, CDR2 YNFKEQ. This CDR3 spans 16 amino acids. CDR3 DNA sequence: TGTGCCAGCAGCCAAGGGACAGGGGACCTACAAGAGACCCAGTACTTC. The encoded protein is CASSQGTGDLQETQYF.

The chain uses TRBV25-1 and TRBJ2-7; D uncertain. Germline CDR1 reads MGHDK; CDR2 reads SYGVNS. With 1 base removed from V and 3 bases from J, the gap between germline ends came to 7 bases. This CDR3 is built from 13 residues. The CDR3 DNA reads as TGTGCCAGCAGTGAATCCCCCAACTACGAGCAGTACTTC. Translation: CASSESPNYEQYF.

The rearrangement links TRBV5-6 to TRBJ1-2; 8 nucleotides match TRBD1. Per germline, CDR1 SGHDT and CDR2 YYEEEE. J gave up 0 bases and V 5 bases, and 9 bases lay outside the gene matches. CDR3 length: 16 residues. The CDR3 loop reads CASRPVGQGANYGYTF. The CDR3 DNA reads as TGTGCCAGCAGGCCAGTTGGACAGGGAGCTAACTATGGCTACACCTTC.

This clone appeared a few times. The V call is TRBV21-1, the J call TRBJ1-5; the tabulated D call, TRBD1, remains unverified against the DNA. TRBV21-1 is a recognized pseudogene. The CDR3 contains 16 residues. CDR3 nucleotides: TGTGCCAGCACGGAAAGAGACAGCTATAGCAATCAGCCCCAGCATTTT. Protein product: CASTERDSYSNQPQHF.

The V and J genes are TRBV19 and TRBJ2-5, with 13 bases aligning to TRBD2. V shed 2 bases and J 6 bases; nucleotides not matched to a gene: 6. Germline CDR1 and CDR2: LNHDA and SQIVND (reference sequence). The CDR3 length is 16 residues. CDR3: CASSIRGLAGTKTQYF. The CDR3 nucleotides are TGTGCCAGTAGTATAAGGGGACTAGCGGGGACGAAGACCCAGTACTTC.

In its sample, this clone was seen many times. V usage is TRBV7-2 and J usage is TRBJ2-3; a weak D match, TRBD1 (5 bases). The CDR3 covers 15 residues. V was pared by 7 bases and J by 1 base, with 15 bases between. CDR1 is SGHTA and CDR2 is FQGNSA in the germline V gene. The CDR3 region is CASTYRLSGTDTQYF. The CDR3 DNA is TGTGCCAGCACATACAGGTTATCGGGCACAGATACGCAGTATTTT.

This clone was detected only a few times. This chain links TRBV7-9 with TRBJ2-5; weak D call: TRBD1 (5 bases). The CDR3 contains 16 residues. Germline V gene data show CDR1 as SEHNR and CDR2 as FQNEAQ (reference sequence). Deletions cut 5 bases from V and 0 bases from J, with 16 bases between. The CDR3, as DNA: TGTGCCAGCAGCCAAGGTACTGGGGCCTACCAAGAGACCCAGTACTTC. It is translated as CASSQGTGAYQETQYF.

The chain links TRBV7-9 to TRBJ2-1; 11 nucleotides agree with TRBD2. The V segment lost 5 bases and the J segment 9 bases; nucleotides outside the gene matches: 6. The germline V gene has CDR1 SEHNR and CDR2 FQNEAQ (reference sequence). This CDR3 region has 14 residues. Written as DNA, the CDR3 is TGTGCCAGCAGCCAACTAGCGGGAGACGGTGAGCAGTTCTTC. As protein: CASSQLAGDGEQFF.

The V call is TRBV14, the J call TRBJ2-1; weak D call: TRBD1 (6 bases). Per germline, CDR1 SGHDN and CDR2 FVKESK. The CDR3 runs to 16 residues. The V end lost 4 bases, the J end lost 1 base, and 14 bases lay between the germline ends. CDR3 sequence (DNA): TGTGCCAGCAGCCCCAGGACAGTTCCTTCCTACAATGAGCAGTTCTTC. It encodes CASSPRTVPSYNEQFF.

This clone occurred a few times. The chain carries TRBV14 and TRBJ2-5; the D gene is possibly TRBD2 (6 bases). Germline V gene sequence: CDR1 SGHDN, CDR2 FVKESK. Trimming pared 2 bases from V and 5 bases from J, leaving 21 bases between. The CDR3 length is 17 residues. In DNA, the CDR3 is TGTGCCAGCAGCCAAATCCGAGGACGCGGGACCCTGGAGACCCAGTACTTC. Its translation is CASSQIRGRGTLETQYF. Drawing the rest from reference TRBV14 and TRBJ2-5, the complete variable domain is EAGVTQFPSHSVIEKGQTVTLRCDPISGHDNLYWYRRVMGKEIKFLLHFVKESKQDESGMPNNRFLAERTGGTYSTLKVQPAELEDSGVYFCASSQIRGRGTLETQYFGPGTRLLVL.

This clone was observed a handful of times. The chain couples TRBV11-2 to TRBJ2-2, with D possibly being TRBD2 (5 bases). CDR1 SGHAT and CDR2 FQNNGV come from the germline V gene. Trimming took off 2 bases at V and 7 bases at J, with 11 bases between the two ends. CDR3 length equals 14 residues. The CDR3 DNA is TGTGCCAGCAGCTTACCGGACGGAGGCGGGGAGCTGTTTTTT. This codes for CASSLPDGGGELFF.

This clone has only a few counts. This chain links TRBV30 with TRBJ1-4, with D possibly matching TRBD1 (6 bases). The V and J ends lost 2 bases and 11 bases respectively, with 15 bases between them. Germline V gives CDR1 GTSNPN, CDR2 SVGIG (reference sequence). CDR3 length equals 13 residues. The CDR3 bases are TGTGCCTGGAGTCAGGGGCCCGGGAGGAAACTGTTTTTT. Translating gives CAWSQGPGRKLFF.

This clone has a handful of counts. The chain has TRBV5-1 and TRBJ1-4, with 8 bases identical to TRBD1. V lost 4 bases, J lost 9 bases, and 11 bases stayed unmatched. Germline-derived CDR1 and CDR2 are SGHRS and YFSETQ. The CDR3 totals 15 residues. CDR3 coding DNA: TGCGCCAGCAGCCTAATGGGACAGGCGGCTCAAAAACTGTTTTTT. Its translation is CASSLMGQAAQKLFF.

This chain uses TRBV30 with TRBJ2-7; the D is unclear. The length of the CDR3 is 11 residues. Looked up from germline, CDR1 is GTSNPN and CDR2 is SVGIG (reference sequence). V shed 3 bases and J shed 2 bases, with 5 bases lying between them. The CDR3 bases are TGTGCCTGGAGCCAAACCTACGAGCAGTACTTC. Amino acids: CAWSQTYEQYF.

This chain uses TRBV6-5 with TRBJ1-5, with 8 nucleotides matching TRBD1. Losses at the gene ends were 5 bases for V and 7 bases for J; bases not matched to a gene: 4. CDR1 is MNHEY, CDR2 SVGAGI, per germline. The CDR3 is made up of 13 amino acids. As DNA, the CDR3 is TGTGCCAGCAGTCCGGACAGGGAGCAGCCCCAGCATTTT. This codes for CASSPDREQPQHF.

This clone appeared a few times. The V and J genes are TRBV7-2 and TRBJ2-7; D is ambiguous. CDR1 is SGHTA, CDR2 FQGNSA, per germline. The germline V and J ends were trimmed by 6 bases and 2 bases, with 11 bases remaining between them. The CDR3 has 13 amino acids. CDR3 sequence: CASRPPETYEQYF. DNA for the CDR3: TGTGCCAGCAGACCGCCAGAAACCTACGAGCAGTACTTC. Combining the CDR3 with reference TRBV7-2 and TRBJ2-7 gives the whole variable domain GAGVSQSPSNKVTEKGKDVELRCDPISGHTALYWYRQSLGQGLEFLIYFQGNSAPDKSGLPSDRFSAERTGGSVSTLTIQRTQQEDSAVYLCASRPPETYEQYFGPGTRLTVT.

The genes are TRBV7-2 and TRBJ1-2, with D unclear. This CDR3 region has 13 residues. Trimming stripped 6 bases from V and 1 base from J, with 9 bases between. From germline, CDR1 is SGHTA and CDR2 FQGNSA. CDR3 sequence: CASSPTGNYGYTF. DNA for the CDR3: TGTGCCAGCAGTCCGACGGGTAACTATGGCTACACCTTC. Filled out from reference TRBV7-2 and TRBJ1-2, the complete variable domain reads GAGVSQSPSNKVTEKGKDVELRCDPISGHTALYWYRQSLGQGLEFLIYFQGNSAPDKSGLPSDRFSAERTGGSVSTLTIQRTQQEDSAVYLCASSPTGNYGYTFGSGTRLTVV.

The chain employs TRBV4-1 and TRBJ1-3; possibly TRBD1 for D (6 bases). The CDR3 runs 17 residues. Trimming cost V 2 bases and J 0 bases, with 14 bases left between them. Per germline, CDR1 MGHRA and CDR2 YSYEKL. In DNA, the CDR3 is TGCGCCAGCAGCCAACCTCAGGGGACCTACTCTGGAAACACCATATATTTT. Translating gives CASSQPQGTYSGNTIYF.

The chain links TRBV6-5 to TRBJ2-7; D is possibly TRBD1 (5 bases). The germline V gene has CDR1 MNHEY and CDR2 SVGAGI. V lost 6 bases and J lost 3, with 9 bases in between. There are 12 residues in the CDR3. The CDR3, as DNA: TGTGCCAGCAGGACAGTGGGCTACGAGCAGTACTTC. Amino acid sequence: CASRTVGYEQYF.

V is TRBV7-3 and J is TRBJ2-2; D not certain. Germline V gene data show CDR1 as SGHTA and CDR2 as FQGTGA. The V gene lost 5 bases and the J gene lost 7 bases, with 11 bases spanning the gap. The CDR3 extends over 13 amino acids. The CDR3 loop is CASSLGRNGELFF. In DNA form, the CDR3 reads TGTGCCAGCAGCCTAGGCCGCAACGGGGAGCTGTTTTTT.

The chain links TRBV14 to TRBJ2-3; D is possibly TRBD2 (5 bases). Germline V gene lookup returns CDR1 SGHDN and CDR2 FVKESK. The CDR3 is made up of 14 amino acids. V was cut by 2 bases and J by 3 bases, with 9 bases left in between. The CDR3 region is CASSQQRGTDTQYF. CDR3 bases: TGTGCCAGCAGCCAACAGCGAGGGACAGATACGCAGTATTTT. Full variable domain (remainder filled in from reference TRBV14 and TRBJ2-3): EAGVTQFPSHSVIEKGQTVTLRCDPISGHDNLYWYRRVMGKEIKFLLHFVKESKQDESGMPNNRFLAERTGGTYSTLKVQPAELEDSGVYFCASSQQRGTDTQYFGPGTRLTVL.

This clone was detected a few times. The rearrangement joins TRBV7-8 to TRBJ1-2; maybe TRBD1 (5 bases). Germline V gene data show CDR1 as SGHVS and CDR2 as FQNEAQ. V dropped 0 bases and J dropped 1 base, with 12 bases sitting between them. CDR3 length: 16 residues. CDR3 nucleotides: TGTGCCAGCAGCTTAGCGGCAGGGAACCTTAACTATGGCTACACCTTC. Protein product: CASSLAAGNLNYGYTF.